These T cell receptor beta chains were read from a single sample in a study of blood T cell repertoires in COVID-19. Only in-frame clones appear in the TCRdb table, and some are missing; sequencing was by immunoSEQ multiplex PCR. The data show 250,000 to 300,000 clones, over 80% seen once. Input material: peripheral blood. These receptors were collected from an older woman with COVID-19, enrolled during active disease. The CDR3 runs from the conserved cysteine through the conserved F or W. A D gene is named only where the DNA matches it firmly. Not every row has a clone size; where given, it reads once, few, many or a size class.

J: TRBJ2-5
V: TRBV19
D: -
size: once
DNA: TGTGCCAGTAGTATAGATTGGGCGGGGGAGACCCAGTACTTC
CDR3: CASSIDWAGETQYF

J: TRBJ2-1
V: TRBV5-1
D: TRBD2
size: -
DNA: TGCGCCAGTTCCGGGACTAGCTATTACAATGAGCAGTTCTTC
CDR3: CASSGTSYYNEQFF

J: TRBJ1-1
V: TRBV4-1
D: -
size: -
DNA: TGCGCCAGCAGCCCCCGGGACTCCTGGGGCACTGAAGCTTTCTTT
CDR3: CASSPRDSWGTEAFF

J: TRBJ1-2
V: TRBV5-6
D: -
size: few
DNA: TGTGCCAGCAGCTTTTATACAGACCTGGTCTATGGCTACACCTTC
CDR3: CASSFYTDLVYGYTF

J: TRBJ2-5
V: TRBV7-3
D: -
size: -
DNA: TGTGCCAGCAGCTTAGGGCAGTCCCAGACCCAGTACTTC
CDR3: CASSLGQSQTQYF

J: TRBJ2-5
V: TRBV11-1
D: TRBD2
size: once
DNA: TGTGCCAGCAGCGACCGACTAGCGGAAGAGACCCAGTACTTC
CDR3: CASSDRLAEETQYF

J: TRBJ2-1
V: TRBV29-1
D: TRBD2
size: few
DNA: TGCAGCGCTAAGCGGGAGGTTCCCTACAATGAGCAGTTCTTC
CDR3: CSAKREVPYNEQFF

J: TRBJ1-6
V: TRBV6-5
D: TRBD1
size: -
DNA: TGTGCCAGCAGTTTAGGGGGCGGAAATAATTCACCCCTCCACTTT
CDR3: CASSLGGGNNSPLHF

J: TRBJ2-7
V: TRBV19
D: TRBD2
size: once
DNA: TGTGCCAGTAGTAATCAGGGAGGGGACGAGCAGTACTTC
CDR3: CASSNQGGDEQYF

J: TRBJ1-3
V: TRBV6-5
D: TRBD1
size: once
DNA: TGTGCCAGCCGACAGGGGATCGGAAACACCATATATTTT
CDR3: CASRQGIGNTIYF

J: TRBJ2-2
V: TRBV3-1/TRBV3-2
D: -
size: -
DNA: TGTGCCAGCAGCCCGACAGACAACACCGGGGAGCTGTTTTTT
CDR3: CASSPTDNTGELFF

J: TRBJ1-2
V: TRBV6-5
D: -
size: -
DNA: TGTGCCAGCAGTTACTCGATTAGCGGGGGCTATGGCTACACCTTC
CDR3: CASSYSISGGYGYTF

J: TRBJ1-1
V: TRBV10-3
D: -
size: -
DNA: TGTGCCATCAGTGAGGAGGGGAGGACTGAAGCTTTCTTT
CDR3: CAISEEGRTEAFF

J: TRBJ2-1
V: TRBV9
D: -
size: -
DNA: TGTGCCAGCAGCCCCAGAGCGGCTACAAGTAATGAGCAGTTCTTC
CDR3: CASSPRAATSNEQFF

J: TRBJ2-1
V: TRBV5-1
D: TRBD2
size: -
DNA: TGCGCCAGCAGCGGCTCGACTAGCCAGAGGAACAATGAGCAGTTCTTC
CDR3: CASSGSTSQRNNEQFF

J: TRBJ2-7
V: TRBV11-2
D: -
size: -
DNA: TGTGCCAGCAGCTTAGCGACTAGCTACGAGCAGTACTTC
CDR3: CASSLATSYEQYF

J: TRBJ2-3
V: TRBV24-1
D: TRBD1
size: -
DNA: TGTGCCACCAGTCTGGGACAGGGTACAGATACGCAGTATTTT
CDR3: CATSLGQGTDTQYF

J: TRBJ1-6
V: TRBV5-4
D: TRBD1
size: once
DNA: TGTGCCAGCAGCTTGGGTCAGGGACAGCCGGCCCTCCACTTT
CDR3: CASSLGQGQPALHF

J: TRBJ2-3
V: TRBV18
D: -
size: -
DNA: TGTGCCAGCTCACCACCGAAAAGGGACATACACGATACGCAGTATTTT
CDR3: CASSPPKRDIHDTQYF

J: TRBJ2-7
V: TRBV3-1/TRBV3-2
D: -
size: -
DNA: TGTGCCAGCAGCCAAGACTCACGGGCGGGCGGGGAGCAGTACTTC
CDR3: CASSQDSRAGGEQYF

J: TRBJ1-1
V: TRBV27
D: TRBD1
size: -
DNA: TGTGCCAGCAGTCCGTGGGGACAGCTGAACACTGAAGCTTTCTTT
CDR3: CASSPWGQLNTEAFF

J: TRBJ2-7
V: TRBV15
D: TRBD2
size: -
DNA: TGTGCCACCAGCAGAGATCGGCTAGCGGGAAACGAGCAGTACTTC
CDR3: CATSRDRLAGNEQYF

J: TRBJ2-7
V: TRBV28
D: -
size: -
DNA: TGTGCCAGCAGTGACCACCAGGGGGGCGAGCAGTACTTC
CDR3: CASSDHQGGEQYF

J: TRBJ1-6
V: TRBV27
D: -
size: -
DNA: TGTGCCAGCAGTTTAGGGGAGGGGTGGGGGAATAATTCACCCCTCCACTTT
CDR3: CASSLGEGWGNNSPLHF

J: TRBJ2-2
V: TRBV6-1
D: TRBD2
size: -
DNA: TGTGCCAGCAGGGAAAGTGGCGGGAGTGACACCGGGGAGCTGTTTTTT
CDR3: CASRESGGSDTGELFF

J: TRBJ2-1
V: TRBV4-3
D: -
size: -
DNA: TGCGCCAGCAGCCCTACTCCTACCTCTCAGGGGAATGAGCAGTTCTTC
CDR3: CASSPTPTSQGNEQFF

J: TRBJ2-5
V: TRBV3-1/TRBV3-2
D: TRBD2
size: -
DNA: TGTGCCAGCAGCCAAGCAAGGGAGGGTCAAGAGACCCAGTACTTC
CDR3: CASSQAREGQETQYF

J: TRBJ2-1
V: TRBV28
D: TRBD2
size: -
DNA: TGTGCCAGCAGTCAATCGGGACTAGCCGTCAATGAGCAGTTCTTC
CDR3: CASSQSGLAVNEQFF

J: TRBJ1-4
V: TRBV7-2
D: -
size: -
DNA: TGTGCCAGCAGCTTACTGACTAATGAAAAACTGTTTTTT
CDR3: CASSLLTNEKLFF

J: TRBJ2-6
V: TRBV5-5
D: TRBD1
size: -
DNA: TGTGCCAGCAGCCCGCAGGTGGGACAGACCGGATCTGGGGCCAACGTCCTGACTTTC
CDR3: CASSPQVGQTGSGANVLTF

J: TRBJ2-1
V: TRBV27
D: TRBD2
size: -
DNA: TGTGCCAGCAGTTCCCTAGCGGGATTCAATGAGCAGTTCTTC
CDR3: CASSSLAGFNEQFF

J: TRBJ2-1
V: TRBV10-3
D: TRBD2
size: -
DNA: TGTGCCATCACCGGGGGGGGTACCTACAATGAGCAGTTCTTC
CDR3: CAITGGGTYNEQFF

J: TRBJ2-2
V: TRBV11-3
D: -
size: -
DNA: TGTGCCAGCAGCTTATACGGGGAGCTGTTTTTT
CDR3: CASSLYGELFF

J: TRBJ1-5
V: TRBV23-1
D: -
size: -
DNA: TGCGCCAGCAGTCTTCGGGGAGGGACGCCGAATCAGCCCCAGCATTTT
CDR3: CASSLRGGTPNQPQHF

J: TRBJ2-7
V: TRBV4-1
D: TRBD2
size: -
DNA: TGCGCCAGCAGCGAGACTAGCGGGAAGGCATACGAGCAGTACTTC
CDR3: CASSETSGKAYEQYF

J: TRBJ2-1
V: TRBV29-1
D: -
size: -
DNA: TGCAGCGTGGCCGGGAACTCCTACAATGAGCAGTTCTTC
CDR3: CSVAGNSYNEQFF

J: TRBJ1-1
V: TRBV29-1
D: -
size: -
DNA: TGCAGCGGGGGAGACAGAACGAACACTGAAGCTTTCTTT
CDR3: CSGGDRTNTEAFF

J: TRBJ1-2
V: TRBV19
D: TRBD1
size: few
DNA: TGTGCCAGTACCGTAATATTGGACAGGGCGATGGACGGCTACACCTTC
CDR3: CASTVILDRAMDGYTF

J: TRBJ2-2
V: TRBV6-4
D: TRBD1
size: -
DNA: TGTGCCAGCAGTGTCCTACAGGGGACCGGGGAGCTGTTTTTT
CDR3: CASSVLQGTGELFF

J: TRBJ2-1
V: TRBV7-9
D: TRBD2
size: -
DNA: TGTGCCAGCAGCCCCGAACTAGCGGGAGTAGTCGATGAGCAGTTCTTC
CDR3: CASSPELAGVVDEQFF

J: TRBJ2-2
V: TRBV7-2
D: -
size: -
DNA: TGTGCCAGCAGCTTAAGATCGTCGTTACAGGGACGGACCGGGGAGCTGTTTTTT
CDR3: CASSLRSSLQGRTGELFF

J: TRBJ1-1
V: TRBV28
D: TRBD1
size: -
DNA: TGTGCCAGCAGGCCGGGACAGGCGGAATCAACTGAAGCTTTCTTT
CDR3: CASRPGQAESTEAFF

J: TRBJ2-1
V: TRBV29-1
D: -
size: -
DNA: TGCAGCGTTGAAGGAGCAGCGTACAATGAGCAGTTCTTC
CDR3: CSVEGAAYNEQFF

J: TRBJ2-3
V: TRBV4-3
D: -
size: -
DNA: TGCGCCAGCAGCCAAGGGACCTGGAGGGCAGATACGCAGTATTTT
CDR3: CASSQGTWRADTQYF

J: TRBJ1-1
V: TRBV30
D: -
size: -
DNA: TGTGCCTGGAGTCCAAGGGTCCCAGGGGACACTGAAGCTTTCTTT
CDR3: CAWSPRVPGDTEAFF

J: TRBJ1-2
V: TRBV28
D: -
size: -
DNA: TGTGCCAGCAGTCCGGGGGGAGCTACCATGGCTGGCTACACCTTC
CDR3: CASSPGGATMAGYTF

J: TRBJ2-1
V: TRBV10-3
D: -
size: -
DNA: TGTGCCACCGCGGAGAGGGAGGTCTACAATGAGCAGTTCTTC
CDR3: CATAEREVYNEQFF

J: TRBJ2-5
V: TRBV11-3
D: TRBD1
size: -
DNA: TGTGCCACTACCGGAGCCGGGACAGGGGTTGCAGAGACCCAGTACTTC
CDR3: CATTGAGTGVAETQYF

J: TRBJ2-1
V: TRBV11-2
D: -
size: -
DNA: TGTGCCAGCACCCTCTCCTACAATGAGCAGTTCTTC
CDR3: CASTLSYNEQFF

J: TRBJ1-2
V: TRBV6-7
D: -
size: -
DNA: TGTGCCAGCAGGATACAGGTTCTTAACTATGGCTACACCTTC
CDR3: CASRIQVLNYGYTF

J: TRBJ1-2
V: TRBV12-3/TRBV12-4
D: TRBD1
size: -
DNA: TGTGCCAGCAGTTTAGAACAGGGGGATGGCTACACCTTC
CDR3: CASSLEQGDGYTF

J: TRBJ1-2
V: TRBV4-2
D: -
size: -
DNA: TGTGCCAGCAGCCAAGATATGAGTGGTGGCTACACCTTC
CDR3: CASSQDMSGGYTF

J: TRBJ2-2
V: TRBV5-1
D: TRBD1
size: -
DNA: TGCGCCAGCAGCCTTATGACAGGGGTCACCGGGGAGCTGTTTTTT
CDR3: CASSLMTGVTGELFF

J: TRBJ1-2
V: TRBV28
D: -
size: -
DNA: TGTGCCAGCAGTTTATCGCCTGGCCTTTTCTATGGCTACACCTTC
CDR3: CASSLSPGLFYGYTF

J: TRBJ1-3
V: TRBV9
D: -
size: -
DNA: TGTGCCAGCAGGCGGAGTTTCGACGCCTCTGGAAACACCATATATTTT
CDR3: CASRRSFDASGNTIYF

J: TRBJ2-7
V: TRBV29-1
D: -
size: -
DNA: TGCAGCGTTGATGCAGGTACCTACGAGCAGTACTTC
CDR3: CSVDAGTYEQYF

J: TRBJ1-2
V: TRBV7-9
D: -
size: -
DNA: TGTGCCAGCAGCCCAAGTGGCGGGGGTGCCTATGGCTACACCTTC
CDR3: CASSPSGGGAYGYTF

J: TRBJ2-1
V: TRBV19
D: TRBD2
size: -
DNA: TGTGCCAGTAGTTACGGGACTAGCGGCAACAATGAGCAGTTCTTC
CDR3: CASSYGTSGNNEQFF

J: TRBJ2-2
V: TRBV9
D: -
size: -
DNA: TGTGCCAGCAGCGTAGCGGCGAACACCGGGGAGCTGTTTTTT
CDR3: CASSVAANTGELFF

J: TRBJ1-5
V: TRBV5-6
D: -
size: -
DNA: TGTGCCAGCAGCTCAGGGGTGAATCAGCCCCAGCATTTT
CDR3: CASSSGVNQPQHF